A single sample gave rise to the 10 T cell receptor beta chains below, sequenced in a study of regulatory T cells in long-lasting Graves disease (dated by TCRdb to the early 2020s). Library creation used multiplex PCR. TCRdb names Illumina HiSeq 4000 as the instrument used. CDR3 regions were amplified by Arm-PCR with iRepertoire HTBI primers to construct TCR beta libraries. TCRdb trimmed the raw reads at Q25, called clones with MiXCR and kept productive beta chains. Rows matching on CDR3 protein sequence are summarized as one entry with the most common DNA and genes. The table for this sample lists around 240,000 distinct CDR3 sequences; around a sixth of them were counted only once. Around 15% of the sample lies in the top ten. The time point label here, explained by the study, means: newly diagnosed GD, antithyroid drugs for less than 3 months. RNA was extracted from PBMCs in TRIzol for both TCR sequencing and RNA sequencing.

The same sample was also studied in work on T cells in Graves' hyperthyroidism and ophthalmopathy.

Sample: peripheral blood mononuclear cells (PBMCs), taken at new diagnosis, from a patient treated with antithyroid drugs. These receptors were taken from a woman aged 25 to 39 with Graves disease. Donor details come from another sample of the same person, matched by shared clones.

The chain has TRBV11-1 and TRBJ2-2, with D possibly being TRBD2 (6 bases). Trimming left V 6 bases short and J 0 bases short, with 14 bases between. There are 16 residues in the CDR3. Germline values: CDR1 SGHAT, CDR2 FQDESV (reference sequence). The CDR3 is CASSVTGTSNTGELFF. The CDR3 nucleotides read TGTGCCAGCAGTGTTACCGGGACTTCGAACACCGGGGAGCTGTTTTTT.

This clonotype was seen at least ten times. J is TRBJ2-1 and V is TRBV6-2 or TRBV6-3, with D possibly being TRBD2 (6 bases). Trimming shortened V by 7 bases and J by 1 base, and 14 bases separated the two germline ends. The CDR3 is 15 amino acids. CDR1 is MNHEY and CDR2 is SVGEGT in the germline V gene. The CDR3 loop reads CASIKAGGSYNEQFF. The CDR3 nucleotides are TGTGCCAGCATCAAAGCCGGGGGATCCTACAATGAGCAGTTCTTC.

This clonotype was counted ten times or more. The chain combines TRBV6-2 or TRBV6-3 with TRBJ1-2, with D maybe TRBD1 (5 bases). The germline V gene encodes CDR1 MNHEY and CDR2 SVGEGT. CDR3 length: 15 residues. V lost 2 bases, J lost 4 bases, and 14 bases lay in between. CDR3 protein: CASSYLPGRGYGYTF. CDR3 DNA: TGTGCCAGCAGTTACCTCCCAGGGAGGGGCTATGGCTACACCTTC.

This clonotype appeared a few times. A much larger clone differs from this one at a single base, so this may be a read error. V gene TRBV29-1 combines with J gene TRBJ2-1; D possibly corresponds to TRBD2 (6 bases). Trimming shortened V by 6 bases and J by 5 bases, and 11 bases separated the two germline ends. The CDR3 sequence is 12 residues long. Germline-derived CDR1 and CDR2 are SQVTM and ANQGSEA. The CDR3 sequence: CSVWRADNEQFF. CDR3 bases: TGCAGCGTATGGAGGGCAGACAATGAGCAGTTCTTC.

This chain's CDR3 is CASSPSGRIYNEQFF. As DNA, the CDR3 is TGTGCCAGCAGTCCAAGCGGGAGGATCTACAATGAGCAGTTCTTC. The chain combines TRBV6-1 with TRBJ2-1; TRBD2 matches 9 bases. Germline assignment: CDR1 MNHNS and CDR2 SASEGT. The V and J ends lost 5 bases and 3 bases, in that order; junction bases with no gene match: 5. CDR3 length: 15 residues.

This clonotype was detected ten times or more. The CDR3 DNA reads as TGTGCCAGCAGCGGACAGGTGGGCACCGGGGAGCTGTTTTTT. Protein product: CASSGQVGTGELFF. The chain joins TRBV6-1 to TRBJ2-2; 7 bases are shared with TRBD1. The germline V gene has CDR1 MNHNS and CDR2 SASEGT. The junction had 5 bases not matched to a gene; V was cut back by 6 bases and J by 4 bases. The CDR3 spans 14 residues.

CDR3 sequence reads: CASSPRGLDTQYF. The DNA for the CDR3 is TGTGCCAGCTCCCCTCGGGGATTGGATACGCAGTATTTT. The chain recombines TRBV18 with TRBJ2-3; the D gene is possibly TRBD2 (5 bases). The germline CDR1 and CDR2 sequences are KGHSH and LQKENI. This CDR3 is built from 13 residues. V lost 6 bases and J 6 bases, leaving 13 bases between the germline ends.

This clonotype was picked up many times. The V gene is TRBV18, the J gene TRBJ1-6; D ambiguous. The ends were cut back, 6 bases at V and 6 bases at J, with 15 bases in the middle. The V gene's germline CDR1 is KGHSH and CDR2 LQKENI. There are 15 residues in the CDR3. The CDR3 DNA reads TGTGCCAGCTCTCAGCTTAGGACTACTAATTCACCCCTCCACTTT. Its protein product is CASSQLRTTNSPLHF. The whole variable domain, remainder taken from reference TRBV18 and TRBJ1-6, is NAGVMQNPRHLVRRRGQEARLRCSPMKGHSHVYWYRQLPEEGLKFMVYLQKENIIDESGMPKERFSAEFPKEGPSILRIQQVVRGDSAAYFCASSQLRTTNSPLHFGNGTRLTVT.

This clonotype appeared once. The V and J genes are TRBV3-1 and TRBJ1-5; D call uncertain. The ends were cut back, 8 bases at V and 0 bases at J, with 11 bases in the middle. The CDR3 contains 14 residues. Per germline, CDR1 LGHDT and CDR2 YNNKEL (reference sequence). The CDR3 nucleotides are TGTGCCAGCGGGCTAAGCTATAGCAATCAGCCCCAGCATTTT. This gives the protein CASGLSYSNQPQHF.

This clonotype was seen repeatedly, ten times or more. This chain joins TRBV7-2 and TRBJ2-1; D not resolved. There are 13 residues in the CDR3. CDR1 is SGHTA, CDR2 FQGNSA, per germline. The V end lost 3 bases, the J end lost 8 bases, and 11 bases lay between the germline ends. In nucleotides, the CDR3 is TGTGCCAGCAGCTTGGCGCAAAGGGATGAGCAGTTCTTC. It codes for CASSLAQRDEQFF.